This TCR beta chain was retrieved from a study of Ad26.COV2.S vaccination and SARS-CoV-2 variants. Overall study context: In the COV1001 trial, the donor was in the Ad26.COV2.S arm. The vaccine Ad26.COV2.S was put into the muscle once, or twice with 56 days between.

Treatment denoted: 15 to 20 received Ad26.COV2.S at low or high dose, single or two shots; about 5 received placebo; per-sample allocation not given. Following the first vaccine or placebo injection, samples were taken on day 63. A Boston adult aged 18-55 years was the donor. Clones were read by immunoSEQ multiplex PCR, and TCRdb kept only the in-frame ones, dropping some. This table holds 350,000 to 400,000 clones, about 88% found once. V shed 1 base and J shed 7 bases, with 17 bases lying between them. There are 15 residues in the CDR3. Per the germline V gene, CDR1 is SGHRS and CDR2 is YFSETQ. This specimen consisted of peripheral blood, obtained in a trial of Ad26.COV2.S vaccine versus placebo. This TCR came from a person between 18 and 65 years old who received the Ad26.COV2.S COVID-19 vaccine or a placebo. The chain is built from TRBV5-1 and TRBJ1-2, with a tentative D call TRBD1 (5 bases). The chain's CDR3 is CASSLRGASPPGYTF. In DNA form, the CDR3 reads TGCGCCAGCAGCTTGAGAGGGGCCAGCCCCCCTGGCTACACCTTC.